This note documents a single T cell receptor (beta chain) sequence. The record originates from a study of cytomegalovirus exposure and HLA in healthy donors. PCR amplification relied on 60 Vbeta primers (plus 13 Jbeta primers). Measured with immunoSEQ multiplex PCR; TCRdb has only the in-frame clones, and not every one. The repertoire consists of over 100,000 clones, with nearly 80% occurring once and the leading ten covering approximately 1.1%. Germline V gene data show CDR1 as MGHRA and CDR2 as YSYEKL. CDR3 length: 14 residues. Trimming stripped 0 bases from V and 7 bases from J, with 12 bases between.

The chain carries TRBV4-1 and TRBJ2-5; D is possibly TRBD2 (6 bases). This TCR was recovered from a male donor in good health and CMV-seronegative. The sequencing input was PBMCs. This CDR3 reads CASSQDRGGGTQYF. The CDR3 DNA follows: TGCGCCAGCAGCCAAGACCGGGGAGGAGGGACCCAGTACTTC.